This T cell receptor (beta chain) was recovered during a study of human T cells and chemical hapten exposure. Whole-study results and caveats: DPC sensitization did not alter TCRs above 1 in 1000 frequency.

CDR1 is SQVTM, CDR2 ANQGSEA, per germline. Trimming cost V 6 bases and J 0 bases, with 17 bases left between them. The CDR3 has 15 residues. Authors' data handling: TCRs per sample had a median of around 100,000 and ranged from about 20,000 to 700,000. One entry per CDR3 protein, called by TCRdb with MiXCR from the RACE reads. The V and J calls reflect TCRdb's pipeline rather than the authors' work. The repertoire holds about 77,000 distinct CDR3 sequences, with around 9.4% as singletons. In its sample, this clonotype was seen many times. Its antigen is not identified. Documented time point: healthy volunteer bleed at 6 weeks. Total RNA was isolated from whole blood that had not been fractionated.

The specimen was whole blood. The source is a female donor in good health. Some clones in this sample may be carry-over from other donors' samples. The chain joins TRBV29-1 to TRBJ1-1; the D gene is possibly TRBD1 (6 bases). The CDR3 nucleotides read TGCAGCGTCTCCGGACAGATGAACATGAACACTGAAGCTTTCTTT. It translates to CSVSGQMNMNTEAFF.